This T cell receptor (beta chain) was documented in a study of T-cell reconstitution after alpha-beta-depleted transplantation in children. Study results and caveats: T-cell numbers and diversity one year post-transplant derived largely from freshly generated T cells. There were reportedly several hundred expanded graft clones from which alpha-beta T cells came about two months after transplant. Some patients' high day-60 TCRbeta diversity was attributed to recipient cells surviving conditioning.

The table lists this clonotype with a few counts. What it recognizes is unknown. During its preparation, the TCRbeta library received unique molecular identifiers. TCRdb ran MiXCR on the PCR reads and lists one entry per CDR3 protein. The data show about 420,000 distinct CDR3 sequences, around 15% seen once. The specimen comprised PBMCs, mostly from graft donor cells, sampled 360 days after TCRalphabeta/CD19-depleted stem cell transplant. The TCR originated in a boy younger than two who had a stem cell transplant for Wiskott-Aldrich syndrome, so the T cells may come from the graft donor.

In DNA, the CDR3 is TGTGCCAGCAGCCAAGAAGGGCGGCAGGGGTCCAAAAACATTCAGTACTTC. Translating it yields CASSQEGRQGSKNIQYF. The chain joins TRBV4-2 to TRBJ2-4; maybe TRBD1 (6 bases). Trimming cost V 0 bases and J 2 bases, with 14 bases left between them. CDR1 is LGHNA and CDR2 is YNFKEQ in the germline V gene. The CDR3 sequence is 17 residues long.